Listed below are T cell receptor beta chains from one sample, sequenced in a study of blood T cell repertoires in COVID-19. The method was immunoSEQ multiplex PCR; TCRdb's version includes in-frame clones alone and lacks a portion of them. The repertoire holds roughly 160,000 clones, with 90% to 95% as singletons. What was sequenced was peripheral blood. The receptors were sampled from a man over 45 with acute or convalescent COVID-19. The conserved cysteine and the conserved F or W are not part of the CDR3 here. Each record gives: J gene, V gene, CDR3 protein.

TRBJ1-2	TRBV20-1	SAWTAYGYT
TRBJ2-3	TRBV7-2	ASSHGTPTDTQY
TRBJ1-2	TRBV29-1	SAGGVGQGIYGYT
TRBJ1-1	TRBV6-2/TRBV6-3	ASSYTLNTEAF
TRBJ1-2	TRBV28	ASIPGGKTYGYT
TRBJ2-2	TRBV7-2	ASTQASGRDGELF
TRBJ2-7	TRBV4-1	ASSQRQGFVGTYEQY
TRBJ2-3	TRBV2	ASNSRQGADTQY
TRBJ1-3	TRBV18	ASSPGATENTIY
TRBJ1-2	TRBV5-1	ASSSYPGTGGGGNGYT
TRBJ1-3	TRBV28	ASREGTTASGNTIY
TRBJ2-7	TRBV3-1/TRBV3-2	ASSQDQGFHEQY
TRBJ2-1	TRBV7-6	ASSPRATSGGYNEQF
TRBJ1-3	TRBV20-1	SASEIGDRAGNTIY